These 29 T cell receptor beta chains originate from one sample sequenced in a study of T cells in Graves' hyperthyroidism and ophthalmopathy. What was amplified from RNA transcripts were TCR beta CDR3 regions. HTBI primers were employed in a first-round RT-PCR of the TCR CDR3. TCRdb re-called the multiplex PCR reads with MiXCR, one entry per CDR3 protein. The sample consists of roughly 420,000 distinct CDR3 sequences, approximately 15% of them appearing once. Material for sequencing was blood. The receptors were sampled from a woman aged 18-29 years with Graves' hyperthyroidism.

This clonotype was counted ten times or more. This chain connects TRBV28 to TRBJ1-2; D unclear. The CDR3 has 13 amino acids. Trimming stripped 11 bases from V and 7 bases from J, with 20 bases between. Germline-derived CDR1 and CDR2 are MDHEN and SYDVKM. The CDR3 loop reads CAVALGPFGGYTF. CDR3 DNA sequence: TGTGCCGTAGCTTTAGGACCTTTCGGTGGCTACACCTTC.

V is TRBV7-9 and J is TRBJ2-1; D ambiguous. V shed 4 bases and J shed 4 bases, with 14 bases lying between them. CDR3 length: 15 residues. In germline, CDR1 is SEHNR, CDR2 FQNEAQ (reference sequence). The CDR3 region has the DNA TGTGCCAGCAGCTCGCCGAATATGGGGTACAATGAGCAGTTCTTC. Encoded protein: CASSSPNMGYNEQFF.

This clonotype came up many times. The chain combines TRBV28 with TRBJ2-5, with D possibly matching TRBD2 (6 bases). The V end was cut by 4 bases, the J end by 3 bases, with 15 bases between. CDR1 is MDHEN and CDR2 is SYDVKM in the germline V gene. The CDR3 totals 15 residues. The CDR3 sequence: CASSSILAVEETQYF. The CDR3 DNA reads TGTGCCAGCAGTTCCATACTAGCTGTCGAAGAGACCCAGTACTTC.

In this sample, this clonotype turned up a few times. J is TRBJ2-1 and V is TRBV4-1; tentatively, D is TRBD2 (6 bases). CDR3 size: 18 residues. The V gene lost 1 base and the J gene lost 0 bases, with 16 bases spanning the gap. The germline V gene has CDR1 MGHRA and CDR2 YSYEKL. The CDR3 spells CASSQGFGGKGSYNEQFF. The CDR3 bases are TGCGCCAGCAGCCAAGGTTTCGGGGGAAAAGGCTCCTACAATGAGCAGTTCTTC.

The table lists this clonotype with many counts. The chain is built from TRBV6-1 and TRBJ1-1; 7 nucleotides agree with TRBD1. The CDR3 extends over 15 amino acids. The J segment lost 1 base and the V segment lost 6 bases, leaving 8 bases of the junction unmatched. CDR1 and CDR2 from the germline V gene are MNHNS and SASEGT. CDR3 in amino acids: CASRGGVVGNTEAFF. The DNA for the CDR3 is TGTGCCAGCAGAGGGGGCGTGGTCGGGAACACTGAAGCTTTCTTT.

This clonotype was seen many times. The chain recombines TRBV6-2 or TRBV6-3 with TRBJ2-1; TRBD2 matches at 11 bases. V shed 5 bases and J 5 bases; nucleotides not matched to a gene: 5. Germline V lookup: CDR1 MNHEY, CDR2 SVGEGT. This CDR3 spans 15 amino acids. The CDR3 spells CASSMTSGANNEQFF. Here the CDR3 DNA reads TGTGCCAGCAGTATGACTAGCGGGGCAAACAATGAGCAGTTCTTC.

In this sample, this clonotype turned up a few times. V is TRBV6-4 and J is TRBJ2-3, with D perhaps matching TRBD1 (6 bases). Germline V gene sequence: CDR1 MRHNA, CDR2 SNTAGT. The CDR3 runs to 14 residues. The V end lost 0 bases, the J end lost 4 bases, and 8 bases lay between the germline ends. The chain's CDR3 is CASSDSGAADTQYF. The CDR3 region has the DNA TGTGCCAGCAGTGACTCGGGGGCGGCAGATACGCAGTATTTT.

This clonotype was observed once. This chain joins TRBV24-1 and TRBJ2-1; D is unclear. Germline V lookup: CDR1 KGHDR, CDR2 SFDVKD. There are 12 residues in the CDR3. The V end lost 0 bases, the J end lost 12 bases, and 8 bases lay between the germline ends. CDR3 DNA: TGTGCCACCAGTGATTTGGGGCTTGCGCAGTTCTTC. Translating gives CATSDLGLAQFF.

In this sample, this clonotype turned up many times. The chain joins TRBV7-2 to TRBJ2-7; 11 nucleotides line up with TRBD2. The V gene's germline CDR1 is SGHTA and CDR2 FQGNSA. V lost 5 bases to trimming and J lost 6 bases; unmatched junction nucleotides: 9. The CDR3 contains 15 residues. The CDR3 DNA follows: TGTGCCAGCAGCAAAACTAGCGGGGGAGTAGGCGAGCAGTACTTC. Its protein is CASSKTSGGVGEQYF.

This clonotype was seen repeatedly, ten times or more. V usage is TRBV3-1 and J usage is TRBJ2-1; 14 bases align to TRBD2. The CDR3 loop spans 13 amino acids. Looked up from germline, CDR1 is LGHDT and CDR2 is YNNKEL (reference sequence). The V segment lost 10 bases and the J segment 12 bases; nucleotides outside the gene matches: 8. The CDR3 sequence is CATMGLAGVRQFF. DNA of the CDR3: TGTGCCACCATGGGACTAGCGGGAGTTCGGCAGTTCTTC.

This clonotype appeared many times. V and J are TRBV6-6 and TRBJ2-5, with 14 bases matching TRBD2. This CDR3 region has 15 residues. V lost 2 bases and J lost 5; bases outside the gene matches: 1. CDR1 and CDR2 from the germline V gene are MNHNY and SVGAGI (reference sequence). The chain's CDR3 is CASSYRTSGRETQYF. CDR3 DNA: TGTGCCAGCAGTTACCGGACTAGCGGGAGGGAGACCCAGTACTTC.

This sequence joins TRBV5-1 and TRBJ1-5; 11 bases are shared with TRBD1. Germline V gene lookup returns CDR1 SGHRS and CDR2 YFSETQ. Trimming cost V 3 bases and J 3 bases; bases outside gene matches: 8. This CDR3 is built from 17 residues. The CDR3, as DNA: TGCGCCAGCAGCTGGGGGACAGGGGGAATGAACAATCAGCCCCAGCATTTT. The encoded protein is CASSWGTGGMNNQPQHF.

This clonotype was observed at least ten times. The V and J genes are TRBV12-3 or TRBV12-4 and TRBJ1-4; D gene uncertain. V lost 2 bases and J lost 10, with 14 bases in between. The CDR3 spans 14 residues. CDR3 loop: CASSLYGEGGKLFF. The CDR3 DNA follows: TGTGCCAGCAGTTTATACGGGGAAGGTGGAAAACTGTTTTTT.

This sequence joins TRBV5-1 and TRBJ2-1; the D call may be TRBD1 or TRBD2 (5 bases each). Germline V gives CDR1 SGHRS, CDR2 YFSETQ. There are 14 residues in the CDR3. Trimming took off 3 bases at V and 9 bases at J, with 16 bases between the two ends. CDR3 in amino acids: CASSSETFGGEQFF. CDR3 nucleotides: TGCGCCAGCAGCTCGGAAACATTTGGGGGTGAGCAGTTCTTC. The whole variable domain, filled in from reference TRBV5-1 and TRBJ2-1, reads KAGVTQTPRYLIKTRGQQVTLSCSPISGHRSVSWYQQTPGQGLQFLFEYFSETQRNKGNFPGRFSGRQFSNSRSEMNVSTLELGDSALYLCASSSETFGGEQFFGPGTRLTVL.

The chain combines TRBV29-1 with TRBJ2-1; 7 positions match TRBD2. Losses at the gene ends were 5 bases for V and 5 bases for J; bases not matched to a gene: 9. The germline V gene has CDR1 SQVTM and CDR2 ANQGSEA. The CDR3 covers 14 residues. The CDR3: CSVFLASGDNEQFF. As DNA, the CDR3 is TGCAGCGTTTTCCTGGCTAGCGGAGACAATGAGCAGTTCTTC.

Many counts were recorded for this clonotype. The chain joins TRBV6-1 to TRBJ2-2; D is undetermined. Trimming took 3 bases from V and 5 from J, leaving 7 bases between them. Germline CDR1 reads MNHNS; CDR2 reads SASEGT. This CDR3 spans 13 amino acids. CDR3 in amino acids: CASSEGFTGELFF. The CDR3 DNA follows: TGTGCCAGCAGTGAGGGATTTACCGGGGAGCTGTTTTTT.

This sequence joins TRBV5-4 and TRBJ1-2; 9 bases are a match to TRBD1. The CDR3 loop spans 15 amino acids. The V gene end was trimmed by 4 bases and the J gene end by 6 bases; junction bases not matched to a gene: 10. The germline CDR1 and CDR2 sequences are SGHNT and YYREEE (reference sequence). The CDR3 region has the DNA TGTGCCAGCAGCAAGCAATCTACAGGGGGCAATGGCTACACCTTC. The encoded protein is CASSKQSTGGNGYTF.

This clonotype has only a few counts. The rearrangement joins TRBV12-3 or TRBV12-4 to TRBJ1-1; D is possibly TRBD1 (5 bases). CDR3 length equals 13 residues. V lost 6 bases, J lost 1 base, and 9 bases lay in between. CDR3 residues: CASRGTENTEAFF. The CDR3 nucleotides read TGTGCCAGCAGGGGGACGGAGAACACTGAAGCTTTCTTT.

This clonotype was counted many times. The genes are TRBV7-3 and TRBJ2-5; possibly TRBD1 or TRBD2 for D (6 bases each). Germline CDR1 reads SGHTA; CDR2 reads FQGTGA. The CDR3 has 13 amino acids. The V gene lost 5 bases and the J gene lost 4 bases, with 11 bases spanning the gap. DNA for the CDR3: TGTGCCAGCAGCCCGGGGGCCGTAGAGACCCAGTACTTC. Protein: CASSPGAVETQYF.

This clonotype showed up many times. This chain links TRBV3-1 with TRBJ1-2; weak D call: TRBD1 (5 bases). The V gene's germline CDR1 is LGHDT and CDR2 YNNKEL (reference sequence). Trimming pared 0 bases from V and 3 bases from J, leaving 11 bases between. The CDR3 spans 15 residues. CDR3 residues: CASSQEWGVDYGYTF. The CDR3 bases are TGTGCCAGCAGCCAAGAATGGGGGGTAGACTATGGCTACACCTTC.

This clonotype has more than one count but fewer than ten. For the CDR3, the DNA is TGTGCCAGCAGCTTCGCAGTATATCGGGGGCGAACCGATACGCAGTATTTT. Its translation is CASSFAVYRGRTDTQYF. The rearrangement uses TRBV5-8 and TRBJ2-3; D may be TRBD1 or TRBD2 (6 bases each). The CDR3 is 17 amino acids. The V end was cut by 2 bases, the J end by 6 bases, with 22 bases between. Germline CDR1 reads SGHTS; CDR2 reads YDEGEE. Filled out from reference TRBV5-8 and TRBJ2-3, the complete variable domain reads EAGVTQSPTHLIKTRGQQATLRCSPISGHTSVYWYQQALGLGLQFLLWYDEGEERNRGNFPPRFSGRQFPNYSSELNVNALELEDSALYLCASSFAVYRGRTDTQYFGPGTRLTVL.

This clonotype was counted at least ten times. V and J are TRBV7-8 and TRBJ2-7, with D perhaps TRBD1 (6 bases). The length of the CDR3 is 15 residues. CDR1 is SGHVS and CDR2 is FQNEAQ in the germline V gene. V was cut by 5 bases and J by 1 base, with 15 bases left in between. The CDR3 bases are TGTGCCAGCAGCACGCCCCAGGGGACGTCCTACGAGCAGTACTTC. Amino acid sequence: CASSTPQGTSYEQYF.

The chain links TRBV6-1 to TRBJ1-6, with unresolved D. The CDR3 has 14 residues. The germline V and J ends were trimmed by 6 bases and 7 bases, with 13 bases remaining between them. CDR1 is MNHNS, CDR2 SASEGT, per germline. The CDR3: CASSVGRQNSPLHF. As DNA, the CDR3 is TGTGCCAGCAGCGTAGGTCGGCAGAATTCACCCCTCCACTTT.

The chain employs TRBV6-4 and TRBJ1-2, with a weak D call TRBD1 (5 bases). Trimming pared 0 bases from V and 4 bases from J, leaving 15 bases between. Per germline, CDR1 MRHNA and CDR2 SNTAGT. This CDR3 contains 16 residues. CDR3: CASSDSRYRPAYGYTF. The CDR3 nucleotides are TGTGCCAGCAGTGACTCGCGGTACAGGCCAGCCTATGGCTACACCTTC.

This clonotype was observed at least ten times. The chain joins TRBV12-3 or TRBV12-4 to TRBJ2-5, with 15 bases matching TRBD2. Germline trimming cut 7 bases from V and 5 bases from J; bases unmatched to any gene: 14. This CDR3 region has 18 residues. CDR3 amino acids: CASTWGWGLAGGGETQYF. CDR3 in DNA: TGTGCCAGCACCTGGGGTTGGGGACTAGCGGGAGGAGGGGAGACCCAGTACTTC.

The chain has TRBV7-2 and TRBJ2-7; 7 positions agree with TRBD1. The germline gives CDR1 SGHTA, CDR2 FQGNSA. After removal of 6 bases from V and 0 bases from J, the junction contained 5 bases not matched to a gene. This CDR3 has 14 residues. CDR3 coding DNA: TGTGCCAGCAGGGCGACAGGGACCTCCTACGAGCAGTACTTC. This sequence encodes CASRATGTSYEQYF.

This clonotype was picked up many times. DNA for the CDR3: TGCGCCAGCAGTCATAGACTCTTATCCACCTACGAGCAGTACTTC. It codes for CASSHRLLSTYEQYF. The V and J genes are TRBV5-1 and TRBJ2-7; D is undetermined. The V gene's germline CDR1 is SGHRS and CDR2 YFSETQ. This CDR3 comprises 15 residues. The V and J ends lost 5 bases and 2 bases respectively, with 17 bases between them.

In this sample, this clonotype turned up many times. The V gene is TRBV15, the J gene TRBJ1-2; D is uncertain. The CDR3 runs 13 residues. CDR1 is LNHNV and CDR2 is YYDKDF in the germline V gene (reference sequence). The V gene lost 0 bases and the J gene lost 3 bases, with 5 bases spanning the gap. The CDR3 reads CATSRESDYGYTF. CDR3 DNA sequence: TGTGCCACCAGCAGAGAGTCTGACTATGGCTACACCTTC.

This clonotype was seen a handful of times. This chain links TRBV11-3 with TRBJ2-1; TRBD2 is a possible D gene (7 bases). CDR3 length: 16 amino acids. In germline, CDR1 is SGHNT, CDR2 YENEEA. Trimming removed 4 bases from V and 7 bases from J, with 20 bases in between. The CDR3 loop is CASSSPRGAEENEQFF. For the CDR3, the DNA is TGTGCCAGCAGCTCCCCTCGGGGGGCGGAAGAGAATGAGCAGTTCTTC.